This T cell receptor (beta chain) was observed in a study of blood T cell repertoires in COVID-19. About the study: Whether acute or convalescent, the COVID-19 samples came from the United States, Italy and Spain. PBMCs, B-cell-depleted T cells, or T cells were the source of the cDNA or gDNA that made up the material.

Authors' processing steps: It was from reference gene primer amplification that nucleated cell counts were estimated. Assay used: immunoSEQ multiplex PCR; TCRdb lists only in-frame clones, some missing. D and trimming were read from the DNA, whereas the V and J calls and clone size are those reported in that table. The table includes around 60,000 clones, more than 65% detected once. The germline gives CDR1 KGHSH, CDR2 LQKENI. CDR3 length: 15 residues. Trimming stripped 3 bases from V and 0 bases from J, with 9 bases between. The chain is built from TRBV18 and TRBJ2-1, with D possibly TRBD1 on 5 matching bases. The TCR was taken from an older woman with acute or convalescent COVID-19. What was sequenced was peripheral blood. The CDR3 region is CASSPRQLSYNEQFF. In DNA form, the CDR3 reads TGTGCCAGCTCACCCCGACAGCTCTCCTACAATGAGCAGTTCTTC.